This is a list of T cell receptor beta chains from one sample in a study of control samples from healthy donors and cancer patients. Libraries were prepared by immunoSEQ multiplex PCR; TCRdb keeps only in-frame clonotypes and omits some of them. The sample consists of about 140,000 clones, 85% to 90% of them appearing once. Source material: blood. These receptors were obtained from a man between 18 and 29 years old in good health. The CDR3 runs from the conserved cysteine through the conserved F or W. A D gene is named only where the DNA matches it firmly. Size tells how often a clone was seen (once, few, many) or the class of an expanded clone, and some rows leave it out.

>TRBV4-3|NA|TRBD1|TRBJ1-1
TGCGCCAGCAGCTGGGACAGGGGGACTGAAGCTTTCTTT
CASSWDRGTEAFF
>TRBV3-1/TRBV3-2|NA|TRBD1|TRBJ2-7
TGTGCCAGCACCCACCAGGCAGGGGGCTACGAGCAGTACTTC
CASTHQAGGYEQYF
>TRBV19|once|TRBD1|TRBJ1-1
TGTGCCAGTAGTCTCAGAACAGGGGTCACTGAAGCTTTCTTT
CASSLRTGVTEAFF
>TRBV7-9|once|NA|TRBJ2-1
TGTGCCAGCAGCTCCGGTTTCTACAATGAGCAGTTCTTC
CASSSGFYNEQFF
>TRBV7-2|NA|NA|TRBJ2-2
TGTGCCAGCAGCTTAAGTAGCGTCGCCGGGGAGCTGTTTTTT
CASSLSSVAGELFF
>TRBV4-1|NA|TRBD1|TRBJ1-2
TGCGCCAGCAGCCACCCGGACAGGGTTGGCTACACCTTC
CASSHPDRVGYTF
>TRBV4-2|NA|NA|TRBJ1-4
TGTGCCAGCAGCCTCCAACCAGGGGTAAATAATGAAAAACTGTTTTTT
CASSLQPGVNNEKLFF
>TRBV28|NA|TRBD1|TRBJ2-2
TGTGCCAGCAGTTTGGGGACAGTGAAGAACACCGGGGAGCTGTTTTTT
CASSLGTVKNTGELFF
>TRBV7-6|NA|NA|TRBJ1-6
TGTGCCAGCAGCTGGAACCCAGGGAACTCACCCCTCCACTTT
CASSWNPGNSPLHF
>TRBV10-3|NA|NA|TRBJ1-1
TGTGCCATCAGTCCGGAGAACACTGAAGCTTTCTTT
CAISPENTEAFF
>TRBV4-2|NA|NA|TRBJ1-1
TGTGCCAGCAGCCTCCAACATGACATTGGCTCTGAAGCTTTCTTT
CASSLQHDIGSEAFF
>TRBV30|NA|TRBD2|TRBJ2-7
TGTGCCTGGGGAGCGGGGATAACCTACGAGCAGTACTTC
CAWGAGITYEQYF
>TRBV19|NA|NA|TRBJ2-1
TGTGCCAGTAGTACGGGGAGAGGGGGAAGGATTGAGCAGTTCTTC
CASSTGRGGRIEQFF
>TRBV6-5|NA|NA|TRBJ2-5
TGTGCCAGCAGATATGGTAGCCCGGAGACCCAGTACTTC
CASRYGSPETQYF
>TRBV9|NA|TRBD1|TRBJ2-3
TGTGCCAGCAGCCCTTTAGAGGGGGCTTTCACAGATACGCAGTATTTT
CASSPLEGAFTDTQYF
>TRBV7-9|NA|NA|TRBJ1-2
TGTGCCAGCAGCTTAGAAGAGGGGAATGGCTACACCTTC
CASSLEEGNGYTF
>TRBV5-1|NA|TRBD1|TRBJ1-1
TGCGCCAGCAGCCAGGACAGGGGTGTCACTGAAGCTTTCTTT
CASSQDRGVTEAFF
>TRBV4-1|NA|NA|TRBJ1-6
TGCGCCAGCAGGTTTGGTAATATAGGATCACCCCTCCACTTT
CASRFGNIGSPLHF
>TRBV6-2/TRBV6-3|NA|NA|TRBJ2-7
TGTGCCAGCAGCTTACACTGGGCCTACGAGCAGTACTTC
CASSLHWAYEQYF
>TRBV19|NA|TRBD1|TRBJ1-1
TGTGCCAGTATTCGGACAGGGCTGAACACTGAAGCTTTCTTT
CASIRTGLNTEAFF
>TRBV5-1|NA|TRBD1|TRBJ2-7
TGCGCCAGCAGCCCCCTGACAGGGCTCGAGCAGTACTTC
CASSPLTGLEQYF
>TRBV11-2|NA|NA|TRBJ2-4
TGTGCCAGCAGCCGGGGACGCTCGGCTCAGGGAGTTCAGTACTTC
CASSRGRSAQGVQYF
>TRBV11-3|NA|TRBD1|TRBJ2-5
TGTGCCAGCAGCCCCGGGACAGGGGGCGTGGAGACCCAGTACTTC
CASSPGTGGVETQYF
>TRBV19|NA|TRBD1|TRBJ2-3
TGTGCCAGTAGCCTACAGGGGGGCACAGATACGCAGTATTTT
CASSLQGGTDTQYF
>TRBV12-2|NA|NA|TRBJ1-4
TGTGCAAGTCGCTTAATACGGCGGGGCACAGGGCTTGGAACTAATGAAAAACTGTTTTTT
CASRLIRRGTGLGTNEKLFF
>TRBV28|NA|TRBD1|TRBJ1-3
TGTGCCAGCAGTTCCGGAACGACAGGGTGGAACACCATATATTTT
CASSSGTTGWNTIYF
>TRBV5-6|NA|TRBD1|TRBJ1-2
TGTGCCAGCAGCTCCGGACAGGGACGAACTATCGGCTACACCTTC
CASSSGQGRTIGYTF
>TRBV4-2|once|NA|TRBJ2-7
TGTGCCAGCAGCCCTTCGACAGCCTCCTACGAGCAGTACTTC
CASSPSTASYEQYF
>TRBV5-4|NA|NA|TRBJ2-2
TGTGCCAGCAGACAGGCCGCGAACACCGGGGAGCTGTTTTTT
CASRQAANTGELFF
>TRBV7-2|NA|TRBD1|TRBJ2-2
TGTGCCAGCAGCCCACAGGGGGGGAACACCGGGGAGCTGTTTTTT
CASSPQGGNTGELFF
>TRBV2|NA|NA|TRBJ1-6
TGTGCCAGCAGTGAAAGTGGGGTGATATATAATTCACCCCTCCACTTT
CASSESGVIYNSPLHF
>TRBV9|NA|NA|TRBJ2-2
TGTGCCAGCAGCGCCTGGTTGGGGAACACCGGGGAGCTGTTTTTT
CASSAWLGNTGELFF
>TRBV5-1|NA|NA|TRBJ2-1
TGCGCCAGCAGCGAGGTCCCCGGAAGACTCTACAATGAGCAGTTCTTC
CASSEVPGRLYNEQFF
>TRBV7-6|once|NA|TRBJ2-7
TGTGCCAGCAGCTTAGGTCAGTTAACCTACGAGCAGTACTTC
CASSLGQLTYEQYF
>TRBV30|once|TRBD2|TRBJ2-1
TGTGCCTGGAGGCGAGCGGGGGACTACAATGAGCAGTTCTTC
CAWRRAGDYNEQFF
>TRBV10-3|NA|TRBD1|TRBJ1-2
TGTGCCATCAGTGAGCCCGGGACAGGGTCGAATGGCTACACCTTC
CAISEPGTGSNGYTF
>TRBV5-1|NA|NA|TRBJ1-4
TGCGCCAGCAGCCCGAGGGGACAATCTAATGAAAAACTGTTTTTT
CASSPRGQSNEKLFF
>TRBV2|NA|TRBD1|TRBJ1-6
TGTGCCAGCAACTGGGACAGCTCCTATAATTCACCCCTCCACTTT
CASNWDSSYNSPLHF
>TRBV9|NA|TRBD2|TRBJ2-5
TGTGCCAGCAGCGTATATAGCGGGGAAAGCCAAGAGACCCAGTACTTC
CASSVYSGESQETQYF
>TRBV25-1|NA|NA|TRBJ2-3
TGTGCCAGCAGTGGGCGGACGGCAGATACGCAGTATTTT
CASSGRTADTQYF
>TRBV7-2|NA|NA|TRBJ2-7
TGTGCCAGCAGCTTAGATCGGGAAAACGAGCAGTACTTC
CASSLDRENEQYF
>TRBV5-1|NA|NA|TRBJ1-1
TGCGCCAGCAGCTTGTCCAGTGGGCTCTTGGACACTGAAGCTTTCTTT
CASSLSSGLLDTEAFF
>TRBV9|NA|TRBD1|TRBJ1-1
TGTGCCAGCAGCCTCACAGGGGTTAAGGACACTGAAGCTTTCTTT
CASSLTGVKDTEAFF
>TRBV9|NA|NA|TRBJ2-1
TGTGCCAGCAGCGTAGAGGGCGGCTCCTACAATGAGCAGTTCTTC
CASSVEGGSYNEQFF
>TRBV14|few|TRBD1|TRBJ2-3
TGTGCCAGCAGCCAAGATGTTCAGGGGGCCGTAGATACGCAGTATTTT
CASSQDVQGAVDTQYF
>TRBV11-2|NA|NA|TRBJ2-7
TGTGCCAGCAGCCTTTCCAGGGAATCCTACGAGCAGTACTTC
CASSLSRESYEQYF
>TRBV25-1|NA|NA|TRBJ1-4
TGTGCCAGCAGTTTAACTGCGGGGTCAACTAATGAAAAACTGTTTTTT
CASSLTAGSTNEKLFF
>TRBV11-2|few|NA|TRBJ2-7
TGTGCCAGCAGCTTGAACGTAGGGGAGCAGTACTTC
CASSLNVGEQYF
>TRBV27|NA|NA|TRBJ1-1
TGTGCCAGCAGCCCCTTGAGAGGTCTTGCTTTCTTT
CASSPLRGLAFF
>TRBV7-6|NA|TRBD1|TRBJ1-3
TGTGCCAGCAGCCCCCGACAGGGCTCTGGAAACACCATATATTTT
CASSPRQGSGNTIYF
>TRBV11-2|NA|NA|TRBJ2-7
TGTGCCAGCAGCTTAATGCGGGGTCGACACGAGCAGTACTTC
CASSLMRGRHEQYF
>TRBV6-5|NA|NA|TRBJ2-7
TGTGCCAGCAGACGGACGGTACTCCCATACGAGCAGTACTTC
CASRRTVLPYEQYF
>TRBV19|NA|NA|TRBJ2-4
TGTGCCAGTAGTAACCTAGCGTTGGCCAAAAACATTCAGTACTTC
CASSNLALAKNIQYF
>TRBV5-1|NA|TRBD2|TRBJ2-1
TGCGCCAGCAGCCCGGCGGGACTAGCGGGGGGCAATGAGCAGTTCTTC
CASSPAGLAGGNEQFF
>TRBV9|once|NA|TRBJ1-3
TGTGCCAGCAGCCTCCACCCGAGCTCTGGAAACACCATATATTTT
CASSLHPSSGNTIYF
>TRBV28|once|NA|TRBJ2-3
TGTGCCAGCAGCTCCCGGGGGGCCATAGATACGCAGTATTTT
CASSSRGAIDTQYF
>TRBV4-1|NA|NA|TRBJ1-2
TGCGCCAGCAGCCAAGAGGGCAGGAGCTATGGCTACACCTTC
CASSQEGRSYGYTF